This T cell receptor beta chain was documented in a study of T cells in localized non-small cell lung cancer. Broader study findings: Heterogeneity is still possible, as just one tumor region was sequenced. Blood T cell density predicted longer survival; adjacent-lung clonality, shorter. Within adjacent lung there appeared a median approximately 59 of the top 100 tumor clones. It was uninvolved adjacent lung that showed the highest T cell clonality, exceeding tumor.

Comments on this clone: Antigen specificity is unknown.

Assay: immunoSEQ multiplex PCR; the TCRdb copy retains only in-frame clones and omits some. The sample lists approximately 30,000 clones, roughly 87% occurring once. The V gene lost 8 bases and the J gene lost 7 bases, with 20 bases spanning the gap. The CDR3 runs to 14 residues. Per the germline V gene, CDR1 is ENHRY and CDR2 is SYGVKD. The chain is built from TRBV10-3 and TRBJ1-2; D is uncertain. The specimen comprised peripheral blood mononuclear cells, sampled before any cancer treatment. The clonotype was recovered from a man aged 40-75 years with stage III lung adenocarcinoma. CDR3 sequence (DNA): TGTGCCATCCAGGAGGGCAGTATTCGGGGTGGCTACACCTTC. Amino acid sequence: CAIQEGSIRGGYTF.